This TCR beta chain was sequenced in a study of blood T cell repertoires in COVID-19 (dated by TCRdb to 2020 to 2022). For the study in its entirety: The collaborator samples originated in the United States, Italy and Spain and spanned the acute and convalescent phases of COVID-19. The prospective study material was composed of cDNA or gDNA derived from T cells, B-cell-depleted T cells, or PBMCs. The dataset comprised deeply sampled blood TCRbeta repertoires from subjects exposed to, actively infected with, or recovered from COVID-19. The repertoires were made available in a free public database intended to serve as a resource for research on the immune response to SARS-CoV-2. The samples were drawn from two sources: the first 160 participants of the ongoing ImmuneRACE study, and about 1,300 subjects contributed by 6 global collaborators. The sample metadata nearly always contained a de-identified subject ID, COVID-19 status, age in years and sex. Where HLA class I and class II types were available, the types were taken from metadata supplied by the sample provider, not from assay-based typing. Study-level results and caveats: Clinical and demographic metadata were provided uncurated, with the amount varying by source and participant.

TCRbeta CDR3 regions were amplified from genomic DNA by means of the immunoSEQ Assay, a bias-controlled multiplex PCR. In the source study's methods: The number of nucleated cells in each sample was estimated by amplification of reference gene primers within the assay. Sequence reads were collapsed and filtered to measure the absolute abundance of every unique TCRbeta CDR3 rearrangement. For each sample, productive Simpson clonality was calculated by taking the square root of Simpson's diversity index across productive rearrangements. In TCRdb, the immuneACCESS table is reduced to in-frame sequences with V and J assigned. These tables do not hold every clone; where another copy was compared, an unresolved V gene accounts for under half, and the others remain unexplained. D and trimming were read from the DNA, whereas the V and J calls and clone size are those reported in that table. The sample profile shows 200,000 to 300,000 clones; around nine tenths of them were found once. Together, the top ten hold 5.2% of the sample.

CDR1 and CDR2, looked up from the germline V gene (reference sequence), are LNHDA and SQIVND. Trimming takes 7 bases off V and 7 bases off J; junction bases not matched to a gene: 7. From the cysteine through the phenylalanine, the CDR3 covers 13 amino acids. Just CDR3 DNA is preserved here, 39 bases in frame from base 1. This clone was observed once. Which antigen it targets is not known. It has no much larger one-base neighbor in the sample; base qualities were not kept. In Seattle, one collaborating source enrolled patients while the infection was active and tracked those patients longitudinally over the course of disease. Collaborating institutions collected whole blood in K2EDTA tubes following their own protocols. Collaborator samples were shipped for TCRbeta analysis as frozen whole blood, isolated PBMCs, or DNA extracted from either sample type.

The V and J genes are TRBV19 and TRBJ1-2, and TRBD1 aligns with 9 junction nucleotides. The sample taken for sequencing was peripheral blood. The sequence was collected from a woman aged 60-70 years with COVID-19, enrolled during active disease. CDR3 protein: CASKTGGEGGYTF. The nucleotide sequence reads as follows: TGTGCCAGTAAAACAGGGGGCGAGGGTGGCTACACCTTC.